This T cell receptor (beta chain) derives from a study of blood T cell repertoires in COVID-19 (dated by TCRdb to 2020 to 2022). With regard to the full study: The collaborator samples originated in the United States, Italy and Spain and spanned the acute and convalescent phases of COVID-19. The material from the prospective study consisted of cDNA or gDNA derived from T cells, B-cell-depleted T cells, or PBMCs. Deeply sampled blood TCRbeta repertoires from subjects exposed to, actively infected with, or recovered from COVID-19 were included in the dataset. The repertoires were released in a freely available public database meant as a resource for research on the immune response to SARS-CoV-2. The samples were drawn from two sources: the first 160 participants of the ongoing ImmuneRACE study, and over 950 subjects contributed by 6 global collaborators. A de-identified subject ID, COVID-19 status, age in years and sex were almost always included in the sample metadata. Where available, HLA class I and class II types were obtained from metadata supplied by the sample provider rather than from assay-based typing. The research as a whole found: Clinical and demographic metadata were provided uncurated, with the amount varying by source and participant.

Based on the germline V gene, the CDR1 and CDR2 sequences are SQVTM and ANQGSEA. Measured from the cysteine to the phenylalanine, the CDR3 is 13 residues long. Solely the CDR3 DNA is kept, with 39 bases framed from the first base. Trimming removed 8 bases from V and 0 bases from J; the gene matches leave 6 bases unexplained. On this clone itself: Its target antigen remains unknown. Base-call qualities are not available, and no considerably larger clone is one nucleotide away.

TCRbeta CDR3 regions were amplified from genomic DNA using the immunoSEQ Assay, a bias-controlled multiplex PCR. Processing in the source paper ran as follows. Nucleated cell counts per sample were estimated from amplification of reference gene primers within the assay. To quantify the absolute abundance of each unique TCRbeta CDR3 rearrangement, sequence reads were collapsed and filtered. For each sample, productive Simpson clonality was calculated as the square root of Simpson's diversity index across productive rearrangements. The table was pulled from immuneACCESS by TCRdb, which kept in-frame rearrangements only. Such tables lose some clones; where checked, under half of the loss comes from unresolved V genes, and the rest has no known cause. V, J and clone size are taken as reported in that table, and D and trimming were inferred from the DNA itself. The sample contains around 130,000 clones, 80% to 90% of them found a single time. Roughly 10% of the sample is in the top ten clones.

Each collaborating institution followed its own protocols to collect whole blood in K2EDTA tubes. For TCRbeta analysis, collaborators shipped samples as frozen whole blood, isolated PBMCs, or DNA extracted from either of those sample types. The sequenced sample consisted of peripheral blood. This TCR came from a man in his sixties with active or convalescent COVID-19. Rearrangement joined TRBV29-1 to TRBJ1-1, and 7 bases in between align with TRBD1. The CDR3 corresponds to CSTSDRLNTEAFF. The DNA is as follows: TGCAGCACCTCGGACAGGTTGAACACTGAAGCTTTCTTT.